This T cell receptor (beta chain) was captured by sequencing in a study of blood T cells in healthy people across ages. They isolated at least 7 million PBMCs from each sample. A second PCR, run for about 7 to 12 cycles, used a sample-barcoded 5' primer plus a J-beta primer mix. The study obtained at least 2.5 million CDR3-containing paired-end reads from every sample. TCRdb re-called the 5' RACE reads with MiXCR, one entry per CDR3 protein. This table holds fewer than 800,000 distinct CDR3 sequences, around half found once. This clonotype has a single count. Material: blood. The sequence derives from a woman aged 55-69 years in good health.

In nucleotides, the CDR3 is TGCGCCAGCAGCCAACCGGTCAGGGGGCAAGGTGGCTACACCTTC. This encodes CASSQPVRGQGGYTF. The chain joins TRBV4-1 to TRBJ1-2; the match to TRBD1 covers 8 bases. CDR3 length: 15 amino acids. V gave up 2 bases and J gave up 7 bases; unmatched junction bases: 9. Looked up from germline, CDR1 is MGHRA and CDR2 is YSYEKL.